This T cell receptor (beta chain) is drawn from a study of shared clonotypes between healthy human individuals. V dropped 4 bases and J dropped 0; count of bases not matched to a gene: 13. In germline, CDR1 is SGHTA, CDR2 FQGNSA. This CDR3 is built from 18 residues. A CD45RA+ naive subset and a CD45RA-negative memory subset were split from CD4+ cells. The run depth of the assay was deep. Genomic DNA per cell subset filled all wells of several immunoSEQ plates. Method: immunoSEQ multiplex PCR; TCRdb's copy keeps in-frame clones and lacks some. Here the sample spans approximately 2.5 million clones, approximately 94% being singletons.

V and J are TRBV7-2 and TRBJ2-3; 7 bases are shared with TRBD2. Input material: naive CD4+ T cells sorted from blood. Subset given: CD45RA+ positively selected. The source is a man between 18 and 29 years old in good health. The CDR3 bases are TGTGCCAGCAGCTCTTACATTAGGGCTAGCGGAAGCACAGATACGCAGTATTTT. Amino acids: CASSSYIRASGSTDTQYF.